The sequence of this T cell receptor beta chain was determined in a study of metastatic and nonmetastatic thyroid tumors (TCRdb year 2020). At the level of the whole study: Repertoires from peripheral blood and from tumor or nodule tissue samples of malignant and benign thyroid patients were compared.

None of the patients had been given any treatment before thyroid surgery. Using T-cell receptor beta sequencing, the study looked back at clinical samples from patients collected from the early 2010s to the late 2010s. Only one count was recorded for this clone. Its cognate antigen has yet to be identified. Base qualities are not at hand, and no much larger clone is one base apart. A lone read offers only weak evidence. The CDR3 runs 17 amino acids, cysteine and phenylalanine included. Of the read, only the CDR3 DNA is kept; its 51 bases are in frame from base 1. The junction shows trimming of 4 bases on V and 9 bases on J, and the gene matches do not reach 14 bases of it. Sequences KGHDR (CDR1) and SFDVKD (CDR2) are obtained from the germline V gene. The investigation overall reported the following: TCR beta diversity was reported as significantly higher in malignant tumors than in benign nodules, in both blood and tumor samples.

The library came from PCR. The sequencing machine was an Illumina HiSeq 4000. The TCR beta-chain CDR3 region of each patient was profiled by high-throughput sequencing. In the original analysis: The researchers built a classifier to tell apart papillary thyroid cancer patients with distant metastasis, based on CDR3 differences among clinicopathological groups. The Shannon index was used to assess repertoire diversity, and the Morisita-Horn index was used to assess tumor-blood repertoire similarity. In TCRdb, the public reads were trimmed at Q25 with fastp and aligned with MiXCR, with productive beta chains retained. TCRdb's processing, not the study's, gives the V and J calls here. The sample table contains roughly 12,000 clones; only one count was recorded for 32% of them. The ten largest clones take up about 10% of the sample.

The source material was tumor tissue. The sequence came from a female donor with papillary thyroid cancer or a benign thyroid nodule (not recorded which). Some clones in this sample may be carry-over from other donors' samples. Here the chain combines TRBV24-1 and TRBJ2-1; a stretch of 10 junction bases matches TRBD2. The encoded CDR3 is CATSDSPLAGVRSEQFF. DNA sequence: TGTGCCACCAGTGACTCACCCCTAGCGGGAGTTAGGAGTGAGCAGTTCTTC.